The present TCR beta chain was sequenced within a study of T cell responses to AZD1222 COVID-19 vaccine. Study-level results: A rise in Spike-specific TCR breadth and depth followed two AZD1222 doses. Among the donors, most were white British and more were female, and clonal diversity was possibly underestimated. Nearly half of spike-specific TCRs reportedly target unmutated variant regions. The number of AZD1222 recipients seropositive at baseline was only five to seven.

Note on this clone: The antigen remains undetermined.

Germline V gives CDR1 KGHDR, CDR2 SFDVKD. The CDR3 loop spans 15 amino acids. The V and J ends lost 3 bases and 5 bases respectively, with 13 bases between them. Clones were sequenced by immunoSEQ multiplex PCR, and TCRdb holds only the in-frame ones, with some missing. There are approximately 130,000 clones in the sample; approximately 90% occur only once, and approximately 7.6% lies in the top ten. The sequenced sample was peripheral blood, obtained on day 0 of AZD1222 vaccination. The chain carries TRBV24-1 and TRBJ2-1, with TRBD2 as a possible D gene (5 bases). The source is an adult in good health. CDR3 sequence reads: CATSDPGNGDNEQFF. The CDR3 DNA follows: TGTGCCACCAGTGATCCCGGGAATGGAGACAATGAGCAGTTCTTC.